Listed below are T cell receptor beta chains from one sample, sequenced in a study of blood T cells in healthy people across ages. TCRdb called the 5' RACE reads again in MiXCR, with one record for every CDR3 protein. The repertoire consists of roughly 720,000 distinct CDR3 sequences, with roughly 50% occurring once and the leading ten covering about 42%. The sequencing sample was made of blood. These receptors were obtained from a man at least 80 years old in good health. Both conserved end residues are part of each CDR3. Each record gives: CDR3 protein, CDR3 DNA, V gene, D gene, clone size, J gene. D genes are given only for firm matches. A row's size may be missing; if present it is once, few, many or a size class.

cdr3_aa: CASSFSAGLGSLTDTQYF; cdr3_nt: TGTGCCAGCAGTTTTAGTGCCGGGCTAGGGTCCCTCACAGATACGCAGTATTTT; v_call: TRBV28; d_call: .; clone_size: .; j_call: TRBJ2-3
cdr3_aa: CASSSDRGRYNEQFF; cdr3_nt: TGTGCCAGCAGCTCAGACAGGGGGCGGTACAATGAGCAGTTCTTC; v_call: TRBV7-2; d_call: TRBD1; clone_size: .; j_call: TRBJ2-1
cdr3_aa: CAINGGGETQYF; cdr3_nt: TGTGCCATCAATGGAGGGGGAGAGACCCAGTACTTC; v_call: TRBV10-3; d_call: .; clone_size: .; j_call: TRBJ2-5
cdr3_aa: CSATRGVWETQYF; cdr3_nt: TGCAGTGCTACCAGGGGGGTTTGGGAGACCCAGTACTTC; v_call: TRBV20-1; d_call: .; clone_size: .; j_call: TRBJ2-5
cdr3_aa: CSARPRTGETKLFF; cdr3_nt: TGCAGTGCTAGACCCAGGACAGGGGAGACAAAACTGTTTTTT; v_call: TRBV20-1; d_call: TRBD1; clone_size: .; j_call: TRBJ1-4
cdr3_aa: CSARPPAGNTIYF; cdr3_nt: TGCAGTGCTAGGCCCCCAGCGGGAAACACCATATATTTT; v_call: TRBV20-1; d_call: .; clone_size: .; j_call: TRBJ1-3
cdr3_aa: CASSERLAGAVEQFF; cdr3_nt: TGTGCCAGCAGTGAAAGGCTAGCGGGAGCGGTTGAGCAGTTCTTC; v_call: TRBV2; d_call: TRBD2; clone_size: once; j_call: TRBJ2-1
cdr3_aa: CASSVDSARSGANVLTF; cdr3_nt: TGTGCCAGCAGTGTGGACAGCGCCCGTTCTGGGGCCAACGTCCTGACTTTC; v_call: TRBV6-1; d_call: .; clone_size: few; j_call: TRBJ2-6
cdr3_aa: CASRGTSVHTDTQYF; cdr3_nt: TGTGCCAGCAGAGGGACTAGCGTACACACAGATACGCAGTATTTT; v_call: TRBV2; d_call: TRBD2; clone_size: .; j_call: TRBJ2-3
cdr3_aa: CSVSGQREETQYF; cdr3_nt: TGCAGCGTTTCGGGACAGAGGGAGGAGACCCAGTACTTC; v_call: TRBV29-1; d_call: TRBD1; clone_size: few; j_call: TRBJ2-5
cdr3_aa: CASSLRGSGELFF; cdr3_nt: TGTGCCAGCAGTTTGCGCGGCTCCGGGGAGCTGTTTTTT; v_call: TRBV12-3/TRBV12-4; d_call: .; clone_size: few; j_call: TRBJ2-2
cdr3_aa: CASSAPTGNQETQYF; cdr3_nt: TGCGCCAGCAGCGCGCCGACAGGCAACCAAGAGACCCAGTACTTC; v_call: TRBV5-1; d_call: .; clone_size: .; j_call: TRBJ2-5
cdr3_aa: CASSTRVSDTEAFF; cdr3_nt: TGTGCCAGCAGCACCAGGGTCTCGGACACTGAAGCTTTCTTT; v_call: TRBV14; d_call: .; clone_size: .; j_call: TRBJ1-1
cdr3_aa: CASTRGQGMRETQYF; cdr3_nt: TGTGCCAGCACCCGAGGACAGGGGATGCGGGAGACCCAGTACTTC; v_call: TRBV12-3/TRBV12-4; d_call: TRBD1; clone_size: few; j_call: TRBJ2-5
cdr3_aa: CAISKTWTSGSSYNEQFF; cdr3_nt: TGTGCCATCAGTAAAACGTGGACTAGCGGGAGCTCCTACAATGAGCAGTTCTTC; v_call: TRBV10-3; d_call: TRBD2; clone_size: .; j_call: TRBJ2-1
cdr3_aa: CASSQDKGDYRYEQYF; cdr3_nt: TGTGCCAGCAGCCAAGATAAAGGAGACTATCGCTACGAGCAGTACTTC; v_call: TRBV14; d_call: .; clone_size: .; j_call: TRBJ2-7
cdr3_aa: CASRRGKVTSGANVLTF; cdr3_nt: TGTGCCAGCAGGAGGGGGAAGGTTACCTCTGGGGCCAACGTCCTGACTTTC; v_call: TRBV6-1; d_call: .; clone_size: few; j_call: TRBJ2-6
cdr3_aa: CSARVPQRSTEAFF; cdr3_nt: TGCAGTGCTAGAGTCCCTCAGAGGAGCACTGAAGCTTTCTTT; v_call: TRBV20-1; d_call: .; clone_size: few; j_call: TRBJ1-1
cdr3_aa: CASSPGAGRIQETQYF; cdr3_nt: TGTGCCAGCAGCCCGGGGGCGGGTCGAATTCAAGAGACCCAGTACTTC; v_call: TRBV7-2; d_call: .; clone_size: few; j_call: TRBJ2-5
cdr3_aa: CASSGLGEGYAYF; cdr3_nt: TGTGCCAGCAGCGGACTAGGTGAGGGGTACGCGTATTTT; v_call: TRBV7-8; d_call: TRBD2; clone_size: .; j_call: TRBJ2-3
cdr3_aa: CASSLKAMAALSYEQYF; cdr3_nt: TGTGCCAGCAGCTTAAAGGCCATGGCAGCCTTGTCCTACGAGCAGTACTTC; v_call: TRBV27; d_call: .; clone_size: .; j_call: TRBJ2-7
cdr3_aa: CASSRTSGRSYNEQFF; cdr3_nt: TGTGCCAGCAGTAGGACTAGCGGGAGGTCCTACAATGAGCAGTTCTTC; v_call: TRBV7-3; d_call: TRBD2; clone_size: .; j_call: TRBJ2-1
cdr3_aa: CSAGTRGFSSDEQFF; cdr3_nt: TGCAGTGCGGGGACTAGGGGATTCAGTAGCGATGAGCAGTTCTTC; v_call: TRBV20-1; d_call: TRBD2; clone_size: .; j_call: TRBJ2-1
cdr3_aa: CARGERPSSYNEQFF; cdr3_nt: TGTGCCAGAGGAGAGCGGCCCAGCTCCTACAATGAGCAGTTCTTC; v_call: TRBV2; d_call: .; clone_size: .; j_call: TRBJ2-1
cdr3_aa: CASSGTGGDNNSPLHF; cdr3_nt: TGTGCCAGCAGCGGAACAGGGGGCGACAACAATTCACCCCTCCACTTT; v_call: TRBV9; d_call: TRBD1; clone_size: .; j_call: TRBJ1-6
cdr3_aa: CASTEGSNQPQHF; cdr3_nt: TGTGCCAGCACCGAGGGGTCAAATCAGCCCCAGCATTTT; v_call: TRBV6-1; d_call: .; clone_size: .; j_call: TRBJ1-5
cdr3_aa: CASSLARGAGYGYTF; cdr3_nt: TGTGCCAGCAGTTTAGCGCGCGGGGCCGGCTATGGCTACACCTTC; v_call: TRBV12-3/TRBV12-4; d_call: .; clone_size: many; j_call: TRBJ1-2
cdr3_aa: CASSSWGPVGSGANVLTF; cdr3_nt: TGTGCCAGCAGCTCCTGGGGGCCAGTCGGCTCTGGGGCCAACGTCCTGACTTTC; v_call: TRBV11-1; d_call: .; clone_size: .; j_call: TRBJ2-6
cdr3_aa: CASSTGVTEAFF; cdr3_nt: TGTGCCAGCTCGACAGGGGTAACTGAAGCTTTCTTT; v_call: TRBV6-6; d_call: TRBD1; clone_size: few; j_call: TRBJ1-1
cdr3_aa: CIGFLGGRAGEQFF; cdr3_nt: TGCATTGGGTTTTTGGGCGGGAGGGCCGGTGAGCAGTTCTTC; v_call: TRBV20-1; d_call: TRBD2; clone_size: .; j_call: TRBJ2-1
cdr3_aa: CASSHLGAGANVLTF; cdr3_nt: TGTGCCAGCAGCCACTTAGGGGCTGGGGCCAACGTCCTGACTTTC; v_call: TRBV3-1; d_call: .; clone_size: few; j_call: TRBJ2-6
cdr3_aa: CASRLGQGGYEQYF; cdr3_nt: TGTGCCAGCAGACTTGGACAGGGGGGCTACGAGCAGTACTTC; v_call: TRBV12-3/TRBV12-4; d_call: TRBD1; clone_size: few; j_call: TRBJ2-7
cdr3_aa: CASSPAGPYGYTF; cdr3_nt: TGCGCCAGCAGCCCCGCAGGGCCCTATGGCTACACCTTC; v_call: TRBV5-1; d_call: .; clone_size: few; j_call: TRBJ1-2
cdr3_aa: CASSLSSGGPSEQYF; cdr3_nt: TGTGCCAGCAGTTTATCTTCGGGAGGGCCCTCCGAGCAGTACTTC; v_call: TRBV27; d_call: TRBD2; clone_size: .; j_call: TRBJ2-7
cdr3_aa: CASSSSPGQPQHF; cdr3_nt: TGTGCCAGCAGTTCATCCCCGGGACAGCCCCAGCATTTT; v_call: TRBV12-3/TRBV12-4; d_call: .; clone_size: few; j_call: TRBJ1-5
cdr3_aa: CASSAGIGNQPQHF; cdr3_nt: TGTGCCAGCAGTGCCGGGATCGGCAATCAGCCCCAGCATTTT; v_call: TRBV2; d_call: .; clone_size: .; j_call: TRBJ1-5
cdr3_aa: CASSDGGSGSEDTQYF; cdr3_nt: TGTGCCAGCAGTGACGGCGGGAGCGGGAGTGAAGATACGCAGTATTTT; v_call: TRBV4-2; d_call: TRBD2; clone_size: .; j_call: TRBJ2-3
cdr3_aa: CASSLGAGDRELFF; cdr3_nt: TGCGCCAGCAGCTTGGGGGCAGGGGACCGGGAGCTGTTTTTT; v_call: TRBV5-1; d_call: .; clone_size: .; j_call: TRBJ2-2
cdr3_aa: CASSQGERPYNEQFF; cdr3_nt: TGCGCCAGCAGCCAAGGAGAGAGACCCTACAATGAGCAGTTCTTC; v_call: TRBV4-1; d_call: .; clone_size: .; j_call: TRBJ2-1
cdr3_aa: CASSERLGGGLEKLFF; cdr3_nt: TGTGCCAGCAGTGAAAGATTGGGGGGAGGCCTTGAAAAACTGTTTTTT; v_call: TRBV25-1; d_call: .; clone_size: few; j_call: TRBJ1-4
cdr3_aa: CASSPGTSGAQYF; cdr3_nt: TGCGCCAGCAGCCCAGGGACTAGCGGGGCGCAGTACTTC; v_call: TRBV5-1; d_call: TRBD2; clone_size: .; j_call: TRBJ2-5
cdr3_aa: CASSSPGVRELFF; cdr3_nt: TGTGCCAGCAGCAGTCCGGGGGTCCGGGAGCTGTTTTTT; v_call: TRBV21-1; d_call: .; clone_size: .; j_call: TRBJ2-2
cdr3_aa: CASSRIAGPFYEQYF; cdr3_nt: TGTGCCAGCAGCCGAATAGCGGGCCCGTTCTACGAGCAGTACTTC; v_call: TRBV3-1; d_call: TRBD2; clone_size: .; j_call: TRBJ2-7
cdr3_aa: CASSPQTGVETEAFF; cdr3_nt: TGTGCCAGCTCACCACAGACAGGGGTCGAAACTGAAGCTTTCTTT; v_call: TRBV18; d_call: TRBD1; clone_size: .; j_call: TRBJ1-1
cdr3_aa: CASSLGGSFTDTQYF; cdr3_nt: TGTGCCAGCAGCTTAGGCGGGAGCTTCACAGATACGCAGTATTTT; v_call: TRBV11-2; d_call: TRBD2; clone_size: .; j_call: TRBJ2-3
cdr3_aa: CASRRTGGIDEQFF; cdr3_nt: TGTGCCAGCAGAAGGACAGGGGGGATCGATGAGCAGTTCTTC; v_call: TRBV25-1; d_call: TRBD1; clone_size: .; j_call: TRBJ2-1
cdr3_aa: CASSLRATGEQYF; cdr3_nt: TGTGCCAGCAGCTTACGGGCCACGGGGGAGCAGTACTTC; v_call: TRBV7-7; d_call: .; clone_size: .; j_call: TRBJ2-7
cdr3_aa: CSVEERNEQFF; cdr3_nt: TGCAGCGTTGAAGAGAGAAATGAGCAGTTCTTC; v_call: TRBV29-1; d_call: .; clone_size: .; j_call: TRBJ2-1
cdr3_aa: CSVGFSGRPTEQYF; cdr3_nt: TGCAGCGTTGGCTTTAGCGGGAGGCCCACCGAGCAGTACTTC; v_call: TRBV29-1; d_call: TRBD2; clone_size: few; j_call: TRBJ2-7
cdr3_aa: CASSQAATSGRNEQFF; cdr3_nt: TGTGCCAGCAGCCAAGCCGCGACTAGCGGGAGAAATGAGCAGTTCTTC; v_call: TRBV3-1; d_call: TRBD2; clone_size: few; j_call: TRBJ2-1